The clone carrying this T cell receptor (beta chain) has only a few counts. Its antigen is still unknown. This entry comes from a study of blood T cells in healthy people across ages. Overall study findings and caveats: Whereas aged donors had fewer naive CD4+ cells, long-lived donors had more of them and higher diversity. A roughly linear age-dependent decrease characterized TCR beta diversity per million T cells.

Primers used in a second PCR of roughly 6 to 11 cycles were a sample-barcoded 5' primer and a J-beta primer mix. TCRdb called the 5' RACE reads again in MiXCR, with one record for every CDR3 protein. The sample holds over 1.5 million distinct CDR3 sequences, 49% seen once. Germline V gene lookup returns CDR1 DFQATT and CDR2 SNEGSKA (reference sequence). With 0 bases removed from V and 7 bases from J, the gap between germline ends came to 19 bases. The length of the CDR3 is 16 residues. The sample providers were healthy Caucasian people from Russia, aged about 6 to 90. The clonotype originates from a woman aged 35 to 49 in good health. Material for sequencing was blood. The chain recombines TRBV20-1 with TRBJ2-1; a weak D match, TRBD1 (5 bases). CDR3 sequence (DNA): TGCAGTGCTAGAGATCCCCGACCGACCTCAGGGAATGAGCAGTTCTTC. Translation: CSARDPRPTSGNEQFF.